This T cell receptor beta chain was documented in a study of CD8+CD57+ T cells in acquired aplastic anemia. Study context: Roughly 3.2 ug was the average amount of DNA from sorted CD4+ and CD8+ cells. Overall study findings and caveats: Found in both controls and patients were twenty-nine CD8+ CDR3 sequences.

The patients chosen for sequencing had shown expansion of CD8+CD57+ cells (detected by flow cytometry). At the time of blood sampling, patients had not yet received any therapy. CDR3 and TCR beta VDJ profiling relied on genomic DNA as the template. MiXCR, applied by TCRdb to the reads, yields one record per CDR3 protein. This sample has hundreds of thousands of distinct CDR3 sequences, with approximately 32% found just once. Many counts were recorded for this clonotype. As yet, its antigen is unknown. V shed 7 bases and J 0 bases; nucleotides not matched to a gene: 6. The CDR3 runs 15 residues. The germline CDR1 and CDR2 sequences are WSHSY and SAAADI.

This rearrangement joins TRBV10-2 to TRBJ2-7; the match to TRBD1 covers 10 bases. The specimen was sorted CD4+, CD8+, or CD8+CD57+ T cells (not recorded which) from PBMCs. The sequence came from a human donor with aplastic anemia. The CDR3 sequence is CASNAGTGVSYEQYF. In nucleotides, the CDR3 is TGCGCCAGCAACGCCGGGACAGGGGTCTCCTACGAGCAGTACTTC.